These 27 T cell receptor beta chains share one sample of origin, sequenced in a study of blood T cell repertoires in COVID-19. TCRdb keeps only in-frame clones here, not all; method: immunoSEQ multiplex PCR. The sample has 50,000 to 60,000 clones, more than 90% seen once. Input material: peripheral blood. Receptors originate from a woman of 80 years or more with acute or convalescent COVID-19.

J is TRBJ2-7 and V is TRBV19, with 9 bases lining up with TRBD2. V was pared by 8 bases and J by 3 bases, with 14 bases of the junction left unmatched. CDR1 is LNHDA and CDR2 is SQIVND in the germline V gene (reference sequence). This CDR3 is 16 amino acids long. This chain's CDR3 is CASSGGSGSWDYEQYF. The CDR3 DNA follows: TGTGCCAGTTCCGGCGGTAGCGGGAGTTGGGACTACGAGCAGTACTTC.

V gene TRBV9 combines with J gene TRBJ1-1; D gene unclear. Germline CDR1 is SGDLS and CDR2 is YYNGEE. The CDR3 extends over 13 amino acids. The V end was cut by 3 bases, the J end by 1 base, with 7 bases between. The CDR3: CASSGQWNTEAFF. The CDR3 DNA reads TGTGCCAGCAGCGGACAATGGAACACTGAAGCTTTCTTT.

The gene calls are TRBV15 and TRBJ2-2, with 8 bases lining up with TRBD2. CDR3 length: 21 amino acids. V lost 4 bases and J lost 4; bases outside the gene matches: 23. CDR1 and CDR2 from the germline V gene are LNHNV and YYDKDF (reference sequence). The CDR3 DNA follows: TGTGCCACCAGCATACGACTAGCGCGATGGGGAGGCGGCACCGGCACCGGGGAGCTGTTTTTT. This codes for CATSIRLARWGGGTGTGELFF. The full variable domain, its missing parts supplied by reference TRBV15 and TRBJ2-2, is DAMVIQNPRYQVTQFGKPVTLSCSQTLNHNVMYWYQQKSSQAPKLLFHYYDKDFNNEADTPDNFQSRRPNTSFCFLDIRSPGLGDTAMYLCATSIRLARWGGGTGTGELFFGEGSRLTVL.

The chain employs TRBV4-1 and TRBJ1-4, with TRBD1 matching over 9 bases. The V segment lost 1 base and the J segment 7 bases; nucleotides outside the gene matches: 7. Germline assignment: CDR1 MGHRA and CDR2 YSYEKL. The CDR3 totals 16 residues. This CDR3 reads CASSQGPGQGGEKLFF. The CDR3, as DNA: TGCGCCAGCAGCCAAGGTCCGGGACAGGGAGGTGAAAAACTGTTTTTT.

The CDR3 region is CASSRQFLTGIEQYF. Written as DNA, the CDR3 is TGTGCCAGCAGCCGTCAATTCCTGACAGGGATCGAGCAGTACTTC. The rearrangement links TRBV7-9 to TRBJ2-7; 7 nucleotides line up with TRBD1. The trim removed 5 bases at V and 6 bases at J, leaving 13 bases unmatched. CDR1 is SEHNR and CDR2 is FQNEAQ in the germline V gene (reference sequence). The CDR3 runs to 15 residues.

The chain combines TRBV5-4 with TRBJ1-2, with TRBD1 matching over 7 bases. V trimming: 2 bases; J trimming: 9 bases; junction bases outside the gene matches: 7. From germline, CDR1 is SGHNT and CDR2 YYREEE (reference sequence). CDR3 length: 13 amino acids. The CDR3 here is CASSLGDRTSYTF. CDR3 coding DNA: TGTGCCAGCAGCTTAGGGGACAGAACAAGCTACACCTTC.

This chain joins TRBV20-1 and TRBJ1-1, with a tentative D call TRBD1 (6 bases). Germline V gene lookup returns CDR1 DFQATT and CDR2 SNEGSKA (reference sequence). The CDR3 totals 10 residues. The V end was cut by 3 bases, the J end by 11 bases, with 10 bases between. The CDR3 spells CSASRGLAFF. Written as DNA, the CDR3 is TGCAGTGCTAGTAGGGGGTTGGCTTTCTTT.

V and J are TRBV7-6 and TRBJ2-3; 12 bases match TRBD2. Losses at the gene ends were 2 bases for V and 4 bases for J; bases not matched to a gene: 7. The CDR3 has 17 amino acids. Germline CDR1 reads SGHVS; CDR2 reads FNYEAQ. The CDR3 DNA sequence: TGTGCCAGCAGCTTAACGACTAGCGGGAGACAAGCAGATACGCAGTATTTT. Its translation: CASSLTTSGRQADTQYF. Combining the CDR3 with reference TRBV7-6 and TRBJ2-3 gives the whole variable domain GAGVSQSPRYKVTKRGQDVALRCDPISGHVSLYWYRQALGQGPEFLTYFNYEAQQDKSGLPNDRFSAERPEGSISTLTIQRTEQRDSAMYRCASSLTTSGRQADTQYFGPGTRLTVL.

The DNA for the CDR3 is TGTGCCTGGAGTTTCGGGAGCAATCAGCCCCAGCATTTT. It is translated as CAWSFGSNQPQHF. The chain links TRBV30 to TRBJ1-5, with D unresolved. This CDR3 is built from 13 residues. Germline assignment: CDR1 GTSNPN and CDR2 SVGIG (reference sequence). With 2 bases removed from V and 1 base from J, the gap between germline ends came to 6 bases.

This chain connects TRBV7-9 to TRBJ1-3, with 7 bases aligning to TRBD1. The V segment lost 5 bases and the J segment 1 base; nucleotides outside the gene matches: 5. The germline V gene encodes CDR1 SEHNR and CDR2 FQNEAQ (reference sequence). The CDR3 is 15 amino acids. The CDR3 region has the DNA TGTGCCAGCAGCGTGGACAGGCTATCTGGAAACACCATATATTTT. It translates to CASSVDRLSGNTIYF.

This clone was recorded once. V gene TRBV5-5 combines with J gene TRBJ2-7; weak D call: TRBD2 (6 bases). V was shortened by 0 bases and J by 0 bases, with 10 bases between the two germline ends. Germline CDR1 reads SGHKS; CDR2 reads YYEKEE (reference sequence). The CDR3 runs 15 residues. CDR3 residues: CASSLAPGVSYEQYF. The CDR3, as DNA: TGTGCCAGCAGCTTGGCCCCGGGGGTCTCCTACGAGCAGTACTTC.

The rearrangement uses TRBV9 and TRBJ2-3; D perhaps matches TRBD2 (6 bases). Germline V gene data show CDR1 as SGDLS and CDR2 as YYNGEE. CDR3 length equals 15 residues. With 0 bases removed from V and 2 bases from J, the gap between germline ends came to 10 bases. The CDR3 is CASSVDGTPTDTQYF. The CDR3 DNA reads TGTGCCAGCAGCGTAGACGGGACTCCCACAGATACGCAGTATTTT. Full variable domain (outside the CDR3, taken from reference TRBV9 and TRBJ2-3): DSGVTQTPKHLITATGQRVTLRCSPRSGDLSVYWYQQSLDQGLQFLIQYYNGEERAKGNILERFSAQQFPDLHSELNLSSLELGDSALYFCASSVDGTPTDTQYFGPGTRLTVL.

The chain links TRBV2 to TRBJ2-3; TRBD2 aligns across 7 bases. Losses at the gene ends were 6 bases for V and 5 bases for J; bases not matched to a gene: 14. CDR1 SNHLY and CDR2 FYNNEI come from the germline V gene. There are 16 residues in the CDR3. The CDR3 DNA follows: TGTGCCAGCAGAGCAACAGCCCTGGGACTAAAAGATACGCAGTATTTT. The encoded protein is CASRATALGLKDTQYF.

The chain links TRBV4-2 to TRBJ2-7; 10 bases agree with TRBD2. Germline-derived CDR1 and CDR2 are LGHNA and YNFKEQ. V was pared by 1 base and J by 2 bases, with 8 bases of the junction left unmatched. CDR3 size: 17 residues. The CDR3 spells CASSQGGGTSDTYEQYF. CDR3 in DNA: TGTGCCAGCAGCCAAGGAGGTGGGACTAGCGATACCTACGAGCAGTACTTC.

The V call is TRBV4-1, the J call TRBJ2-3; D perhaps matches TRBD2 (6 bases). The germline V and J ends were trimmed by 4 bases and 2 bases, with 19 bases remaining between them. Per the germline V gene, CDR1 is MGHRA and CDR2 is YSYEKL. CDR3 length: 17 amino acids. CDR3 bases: TGCGCCAGCAGCCCAAGGCCGCCGGGAGCCGCCACAGATACGCAGTATTTT. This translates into CASSPRPPGAATDTQYF.

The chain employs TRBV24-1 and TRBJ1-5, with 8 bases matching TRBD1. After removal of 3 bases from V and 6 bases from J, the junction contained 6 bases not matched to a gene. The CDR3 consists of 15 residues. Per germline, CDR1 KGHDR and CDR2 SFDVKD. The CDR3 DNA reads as TGTGCCACCAGTGATCGGACAGGGCTCGGTCAGCCCCAGCATTTT. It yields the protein CATSDRTGLGQPQHF.

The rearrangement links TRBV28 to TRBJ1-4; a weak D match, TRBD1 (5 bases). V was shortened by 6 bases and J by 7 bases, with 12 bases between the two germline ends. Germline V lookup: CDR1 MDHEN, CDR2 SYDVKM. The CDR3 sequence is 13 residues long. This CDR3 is CASSLTVGEKLFF. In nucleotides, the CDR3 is TGTGCCAGCAGCCTGACAGTCGGTGAAAAACTGTTTTTT.

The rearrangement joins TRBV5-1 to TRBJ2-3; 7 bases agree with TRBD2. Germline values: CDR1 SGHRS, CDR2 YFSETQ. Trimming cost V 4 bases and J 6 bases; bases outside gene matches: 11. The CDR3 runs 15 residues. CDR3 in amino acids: CASSRAGPGGDTQYF. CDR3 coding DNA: TGCGCCAGCAGCCGGGCGGGACCCGGGGGGGATACGCAGTATTTT.

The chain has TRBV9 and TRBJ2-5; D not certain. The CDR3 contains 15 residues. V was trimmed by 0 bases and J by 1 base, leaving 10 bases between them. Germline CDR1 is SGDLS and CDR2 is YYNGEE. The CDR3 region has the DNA TGTGCCAGCAGCGTAGTTGGCAGTATCCAAGAGACCCAGTACTTC. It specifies CASSVVGSIQETQYF.

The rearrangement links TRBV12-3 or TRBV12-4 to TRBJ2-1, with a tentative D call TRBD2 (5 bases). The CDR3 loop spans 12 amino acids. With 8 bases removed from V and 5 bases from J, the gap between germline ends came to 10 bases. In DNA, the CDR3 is TGTGCCAGCGCTCACGGGAACAATGAGCAGTTCTTC. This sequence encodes CASAHGNNEQFF.

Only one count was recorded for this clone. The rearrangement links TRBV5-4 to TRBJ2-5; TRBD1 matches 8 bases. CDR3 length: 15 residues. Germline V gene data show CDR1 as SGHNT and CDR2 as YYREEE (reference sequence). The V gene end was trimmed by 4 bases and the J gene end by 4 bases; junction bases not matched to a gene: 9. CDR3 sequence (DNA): TGTGCCAGCAGCCGCGGACAGGGAGATAGAGAGACCCAGTACTTC. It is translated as CASSRGQGDRETQYF.

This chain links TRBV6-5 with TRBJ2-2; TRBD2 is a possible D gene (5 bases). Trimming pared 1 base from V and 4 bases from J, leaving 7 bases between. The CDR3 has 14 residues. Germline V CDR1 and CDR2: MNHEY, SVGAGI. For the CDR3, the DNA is TGTGCCAGCAGTTACTGGGAGAGCACCGGGGAGCTGTTTTTT. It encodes CASSYWESTGELFF.

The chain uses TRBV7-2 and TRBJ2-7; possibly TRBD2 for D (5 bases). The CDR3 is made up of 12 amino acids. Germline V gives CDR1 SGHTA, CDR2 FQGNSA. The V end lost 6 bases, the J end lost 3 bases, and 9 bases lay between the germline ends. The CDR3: CASSPRGYEQYF. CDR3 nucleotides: TGTGCCAGCAGTCCCCGGGGCTACGAGCAGTACTTC.

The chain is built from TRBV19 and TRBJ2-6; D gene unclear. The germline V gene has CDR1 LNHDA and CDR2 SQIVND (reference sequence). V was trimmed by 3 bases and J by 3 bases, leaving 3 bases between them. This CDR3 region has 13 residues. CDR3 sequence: CASSMYGANVLTF. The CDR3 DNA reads TGTGCCAGTAGTATGTATGGGGCCAACGTCCTGACTTTC.

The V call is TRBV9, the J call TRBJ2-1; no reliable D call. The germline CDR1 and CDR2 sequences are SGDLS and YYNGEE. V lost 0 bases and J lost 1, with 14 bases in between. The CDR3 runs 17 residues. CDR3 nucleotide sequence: TGTGCCAGCAGCGTAGGATTAAGTGCCACATCCTACAATGAGCAGTTCTTC. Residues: CASSVGLSATSYNEQFF.

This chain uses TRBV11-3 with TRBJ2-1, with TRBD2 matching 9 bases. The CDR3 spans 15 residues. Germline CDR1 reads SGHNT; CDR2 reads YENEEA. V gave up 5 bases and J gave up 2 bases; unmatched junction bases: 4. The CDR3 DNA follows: TGTGCCAGCAGCATTAGCGGGAGCCCCTACAATGAGCAGTTCTTC. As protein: CASSISGSPYNEQFF.

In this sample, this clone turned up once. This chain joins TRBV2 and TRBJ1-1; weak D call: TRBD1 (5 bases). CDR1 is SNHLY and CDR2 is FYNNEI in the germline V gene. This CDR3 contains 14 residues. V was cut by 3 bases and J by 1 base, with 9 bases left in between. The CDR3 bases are TGTGCCAGCAGTGAGTACAGGCAGAACACTGAAGCTTTCTTT. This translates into CASSEYRQNTEAFF.